Reported below is one TCR beta chain. These data come from a study of blood T cells in healthy people across ages. Germline V lookup: CDR1 LGHNA, CDR2 YSLEER. V gave up 0 bases and J gave up 4 bases, with 14 bases separating them. The CDR3 runs to 16 residues. Russia was home to the donors, healthy Caucasian individuals aged 6 to 90. Each sample used at least 6 million PBMCs. The second PCR ran roughly 6 to 12 cycles with a sample-barcoded 5' primer and J-beta primers. A tag from a template-switch adaptor with 12 random nucleotides marked each cDNA molecule. TCRdb re-called the 5' RACE reads through MiXCR, storing one row per CDR3 protein. The sample includes 800,000 or so distinct CDR3 sequences, more than 20% of them seen just once. The same specimen was also included in a second study, on T cells of mothers and their children. From that report: A second PCR was performed with the M1S primer. This primer added sample barcodes and 2-4 random nucleotides.

Sequenced sample: blood. This chain connects TRBV4-3 to TRBJ2-3; D not certain. The TCR originated in a boy between 5 and 17 years old in good health. The CDR3 DNA reads as TGCGCCAGCAGCCAAGAACCCCGCTCGCCATCAGATACGCAGTATTTT. Protein sequence: CASSQEPRSPSDTQYF.